This paragraph covers one T cell receptor (beta chain) sequence. Its target is unknown. Germline and junction disagree at one end, which may indicate a read error. These data are taken from a study of post-analysis software for immune sequencing data. Study summary: Included courses were relapsing-remitting and secondary progressive multiple sclerosis; progressive-relapsing multiple sclerosis was also included. Overall study results and limits: Elevated frequency relative to controls characterized roughly 5 TRBV segments in patients, TRBV5-6, TRBV5-1 and TRBV20-1 among them. A significant reduction in normalized Chao1 diversity was observed in multiple sclerosis patients versus controls.

Germline V gives CDR1 SSHAT, CDR2 FNYEAQ (reference sequence). This CDR3 is built from 16 residues. Incorporated into the TCR beta cDNA libraries were unique molecular identifiers, which served to reduce PCR and sequencing biases. MiXCR, applied by TCRdb to the PCR reads, yields one record per CDR3 protein. The sample holds some 500,000 distinct CDR3 sequences, less than 45% seen once. The specimen sequenced was blood. The origin of this receptor is a girl between 5 and 17 years old with multiple sclerosis. V gene TRBV7-7 combines with J gene TRBJ2-5, with 9 nucleotides matching TRBD1. In DNA, the CDR3 is TGTGCTAGCAGCCCTAGGACGGGGACAGGGCAAGAGACCCAGTACTTC. Encoded protein: CASSPRTGTGQETQYF.